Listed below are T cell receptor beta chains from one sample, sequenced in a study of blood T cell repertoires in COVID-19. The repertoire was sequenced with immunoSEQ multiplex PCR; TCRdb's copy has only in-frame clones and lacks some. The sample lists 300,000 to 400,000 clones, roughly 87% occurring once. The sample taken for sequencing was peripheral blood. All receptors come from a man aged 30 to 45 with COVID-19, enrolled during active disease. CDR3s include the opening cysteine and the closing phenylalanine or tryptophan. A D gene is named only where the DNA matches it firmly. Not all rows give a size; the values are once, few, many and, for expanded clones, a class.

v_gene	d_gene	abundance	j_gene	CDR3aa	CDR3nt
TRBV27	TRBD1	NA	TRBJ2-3	CASSLLGVGQGTDTQYF	TGTGCCAGCAGTTTACTCGGTGTGGGACAGGGAACAGATACGCAGTATTTT
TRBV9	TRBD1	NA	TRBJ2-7	CASSVEAGGIYEQYF	TGTGCCAGCAGCGTAGAGGCAGGGGGCATTTACGAGCAGTACTTC
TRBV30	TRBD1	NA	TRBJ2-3	CAWSAGQSTDTQYF	TGTGCCTGGAGTGCGGGACAGTCCACAGATACGCAGTATTTT
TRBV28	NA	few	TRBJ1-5	CASSLIGGTLNQPQHF	TGTGCCAGCAGTTTAATAGGGGGAACGTTAAATCAGCCCCAGCATTTT
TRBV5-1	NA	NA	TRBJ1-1	CASTRGGAEDTEAFF	TGCGCCAGCACCCGAGGTGGCGCTGAGGACACTGAAGCTTTCTTT
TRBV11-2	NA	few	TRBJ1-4	CASSRQATNEKLFF	TGTGCCAGCAGCCGACAGGCAACTAATGAAAAACTGTTTTTT
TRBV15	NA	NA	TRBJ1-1	CATSRDPRAEAFF	TGTGCCACCAGCAGAGATCCCCGGGCTGAAGCTTTCTTT
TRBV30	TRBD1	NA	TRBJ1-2	CAWSSTGAVGYTF	TGTGCCTGGAGTTCGACAGGGGCTGTAGGCTACACCTTC
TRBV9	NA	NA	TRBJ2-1	CASSVSSHNEQFF	TGTGCCAGCAGCGTATCTAGCCACAATGAGCAGTTCTTC
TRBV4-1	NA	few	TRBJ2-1	CASSRSNRVNNEQFF	TGCGCCAGCAGCCGGTCGAACAGGGTCAACAATGAGCAGTTCTTC
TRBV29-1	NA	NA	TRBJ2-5	CSAPGRPDQETQYF	TGCAGCGCCCCTGGCAGGCCGGATCAAGAGACCCAGTACTTC
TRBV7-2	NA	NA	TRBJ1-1	CASSLESRVAFF	TGTGCCAGCAGCTTAGAAAGCAGGGTAGCTTTCTTT
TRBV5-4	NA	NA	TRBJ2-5	CASSRSGPGGETQYF	TGTGCCAGCAGCAGGTCCGGACCTGGCGGGGAGACCCAGTACTTC
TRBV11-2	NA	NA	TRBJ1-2	CASSLDFTGLDGYTF	TGTGCCAGCAGCTTAGATTTCACAGGGCTTGATGGCTACACCTTC
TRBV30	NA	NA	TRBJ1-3	CAWRFGHNSGNTIYF	TGTGCCTGGAGATTCGGACATAACTCTGGAAACACCATATATTTT
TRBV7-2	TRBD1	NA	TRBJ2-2	CASSFGARGPAGELFF	TGTGCCAGCAGCTTCGGGGCCAGGGGGCCGGCTGGGGAGCTGTTTTTT
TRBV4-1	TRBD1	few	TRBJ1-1	CASSQEWQGAEAFF	TGCGCCAGCAGCCAAGAGTGGCAGGGGGCGGAAGCTTTCTTT
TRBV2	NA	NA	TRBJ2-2	CASSDRVQGAGELFF	TGTGCCAGCAGTGATAGGGTTCAGGGTGCCGGGGAGCTGTTTTTT
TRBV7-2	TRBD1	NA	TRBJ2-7	CASTDPIGTGGPEQYF	TGTGCCAGCACGGATCCGATTGGGACAGGGGGCCCCGAGCAGTACTTC
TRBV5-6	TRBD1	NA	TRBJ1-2	CASSLDATGFGYTF	TGTGCCAGCAGCTTGGATGCGACAGGGTTTGGCTACACCTTC
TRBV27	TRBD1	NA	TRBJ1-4	CASSLYRGLTNEKLFF	TGTGCCAGCAGTCTCTACAGGGGGCTTACTAATGAAAAACTGTTTTTT
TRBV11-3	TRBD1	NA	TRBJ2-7	CASSSGQGFSYEQYF	TGTGCCAGCAGCTCGGGACAGGGGTTCTCCTACGAGCAGTACTTC
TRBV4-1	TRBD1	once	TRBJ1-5	CASSQRTGTQPQHF	TGCGCCAGCAGCCAAAGGACAGGGACCCAGCCCCAGCATTTT
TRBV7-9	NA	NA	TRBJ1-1	CASSFGAGATEAFF	TGTGCCAGCAGCTTCGGTGCAGGGGCCACTGAAGCTTTCTTT
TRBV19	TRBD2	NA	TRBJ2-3	CASSLAGTSGLDTQYF	TGTGCCAGTAGTTTAGCCGGGACTAGCGGGCTAGATACGCAGTATTTT
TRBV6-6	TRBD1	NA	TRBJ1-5	CASTYKPDRVSGYSNQPQHF	TGTGCCAGCACCTATAAGCCGGACAGGGTTTCGGGCTATAGCAATCAGCCCCAGCATTTT
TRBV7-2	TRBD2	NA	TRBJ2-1	CASSLRRLANEQFF	TGTGCCAGCAGCCTGAGAAGACTAGCGAATGAGCAGTTCTTC
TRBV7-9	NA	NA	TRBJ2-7	CASSSVAAEPYEQYF	TGTGCCAGCAGTTCCGTAGCGGCGGAACCCTACGAGCAGTACTTC
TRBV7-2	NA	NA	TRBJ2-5	CASSLFSRAGETQYF	TGTGCCAGCAGCTTATTTTCCAGGGCAGGAGAGACCCAGTACTTC
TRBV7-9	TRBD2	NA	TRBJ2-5	CASRDSAGVGETQYF	TGTGCCAGCAGGGATTCAGCGGGAGTGGGAGAGACCCAGTACTTC
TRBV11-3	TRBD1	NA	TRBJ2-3	CASSPGTGVTDTQYF	TGTGCCAGCAGCCCCGGGACAGGGGTCACAGATACGCAGTATTTT
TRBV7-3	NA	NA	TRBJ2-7	CASSLNVGSSYEQYF	TGTGCCAGCAGCTTAAATGTAGGGAGCTCCTACGAGCAGTACTTC
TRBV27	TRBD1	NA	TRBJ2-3	CASRDRGRIDTQYF	TGTGCCAGCAGGGACAGGGGGCGCATAGATACGCAGTATTTT
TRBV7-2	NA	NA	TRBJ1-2	CASSSRRGDGYTF	TGTGCCAGCAGCTCCCGGCGGGGGGATGGCTACACCTTC
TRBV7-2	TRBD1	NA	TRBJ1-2	CASSLGRDRGRVGYTF	TGTGCCAGCAGCTTAGGGCGGGACAGGGGGCGGGTTGGCTACACCTTC
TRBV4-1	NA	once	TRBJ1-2	CASSQGRVRATYGYTF	TGCGCCAGCAGCCAAGGAAGGGTCAGGGCTACTTATGGCTACACCTTC
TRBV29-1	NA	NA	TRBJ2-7	CSVVRGSSEQYF	TGCAGCGTTGTACGGGGGAGTAGCGAGCAGTACTTC
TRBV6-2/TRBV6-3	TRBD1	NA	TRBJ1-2	CASSQRPGGYGYTF	TGTGCCAGCAGTCAGCGTCCAGGGGGCTATGGCTACACCTTC
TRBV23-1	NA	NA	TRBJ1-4	CASKPQGLLEKLFF	TGCGCCAGCAAACCACAGGGTTTGTTGGAAAAACTGTTTTTT
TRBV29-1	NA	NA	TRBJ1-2	CSCHAGVGGYTF	TGCAGCTGCCATGCCGGGGTGGGCGGCTACACCTTC
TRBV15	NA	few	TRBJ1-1	CATSRDAGMNTEAFF	TGTGCCACCAGCAGAGATGCAGGGATGAACACTGAAGCTTTCTTT